This T cell receptor beta chain was obtained from a study of cytomegalovirus exposure and HLA in healthy donors. General observations from the study: Associated with HLA alleles at 0.05 false discovery rate in a later analysis were about 17,000 TCR beta sequences.

As to this clone: Its antigen is unidentified.

The PCR was carried out with 60 Vbeta primers and 13 Jbeta primers. Using immunoSEQ multiplex PCR, the repertoire was profiled, and TCRdb retains in-frame clones only, with some absent. This sample has more than 95,000 clones, with about 68% found just once. The CDR3 is 15 amino acids. Germline-derived CDR1 and CDR2 are MNHNS and SASEGT. V lost 3 bases and J 7 bases, leaving 18 bases between the germline ends. J is TRBJ1-1 and V is TRBV6-1; tentatively, D is TRBD1 (5 bases). The specimen sequenced was PBMCs. This receptor was taken from a man aged 35 to 55 in good health and CMV-seropositive. The CDR3 reads CASSERPGGPDEAFF. Here the CDR3 DNA reads TGTGCCAGCAGTGAGAGACCGGGGGGACCGGATGAAGCTTTCTTT.